The T cell receptor beta chain under discussion was sequenced for a study of Ad26.COV2.S vaccination and SARS-CoV-2 variants. Treatment in this sample: roughly 19 received Ad26.COV2.S at low or high dose, single or two shots; 5 received placebo; per-sample allocation not given. Samples analyzed were those drawn on day 63 after the first vaccine or placebo injection. Measured with immunoSEQ multiplex PCR; TCRdb has only the in-frame clones, and not every one. The repertoire holds 300,000 to 500,000 clones, with 88% as singletons. V was cut by 3 bases and J by 0 bases, with 13 bases left in between. Germline assignment: CDR1 SGHDT and CDR2 YYEEEE. CDR3 length equals 15 residues.

The chain carries TRBV5-6 and TRBJ2-7; possibly TRBD2 for D (6 bases). The receptor's source is a person between 18 and 65 years old who received the Ad26.COV2.S COVID-19 vaccine or a placebo. Sequencing was performed on peripheral blood, taken in a trial of Ad26.COV2.S vaccine versus placebo. The CDR3 DNA reads as TGTGCCAGCAGCTCCCCTAGCGCCTTCTCCTACGAGCAGTACTTC. It encodes CASSSPSAFSYEQYF.